The source of this TCR beta chain is a study of T-cell reconstitution after alpha-beta-depleted transplantation in children. Germline V lookup: CDR1 SGHAT, CDR2 FQNNGV. The CDR3 extends over 14 amino acids. The germline V and J ends were trimmed by 3 bases and 8 bases, with 13 bases remaining between them. Preparation of the TCRbeta library was carried out with unique molecular identifiers. In TCRdb, the PCR reads were re-called with MiXCR into one record per CDR3 protein. The sample lists 170,000 or so distinct CDR3 sequences, about 6.4% seen once, with approximately 3% in the top ten. The chain is built from TRBV11-2 and TRBJ1-4; D may be TRBD1 (6 bases). The source of this sequence is a human donor who donated a stem cell graft to a child with Wiskott-Aldrich syndrome. The specimen was PBMCs from the stem cell graft donor, collected from the stem cell graft. In DNA, the CDR3 is TGTGCCAGCAGCTTCGGGGGCACTGGGGAAAAACTGTTTTTT. This gives the protein CASSFGGTGEKLFF.